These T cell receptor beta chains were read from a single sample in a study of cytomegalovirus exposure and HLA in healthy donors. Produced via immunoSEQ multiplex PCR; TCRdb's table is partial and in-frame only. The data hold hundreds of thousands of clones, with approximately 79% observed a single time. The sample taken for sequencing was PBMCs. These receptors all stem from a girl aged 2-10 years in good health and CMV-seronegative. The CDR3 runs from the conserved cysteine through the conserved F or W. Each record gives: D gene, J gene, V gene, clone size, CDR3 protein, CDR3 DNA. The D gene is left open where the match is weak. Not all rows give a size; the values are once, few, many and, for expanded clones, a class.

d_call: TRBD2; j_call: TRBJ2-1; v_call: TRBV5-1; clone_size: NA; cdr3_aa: CASSLAGGPNNEQFF; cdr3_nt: TGCGCCAGCAGCTTGGCGGGGGGGCCTAACAATGAGCAGTTCTTC
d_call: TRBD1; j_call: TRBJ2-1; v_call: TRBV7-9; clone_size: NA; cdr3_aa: CASSLSPQGNDEQFF; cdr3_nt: TGTGCCAGCAGCTTAAGTCCACAGGGGAACGATGAGCAGTTCTTC
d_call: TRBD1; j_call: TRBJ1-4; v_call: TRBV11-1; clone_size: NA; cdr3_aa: CASSPRTGGGKLFF; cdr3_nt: TGTGCCAGCAGCCCTAGGACAGGCGGCGGGAAACTGTTTTTT
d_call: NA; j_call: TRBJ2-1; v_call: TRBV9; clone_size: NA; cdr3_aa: CASSILAVSYNEQFF; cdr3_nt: TGTGCCAGCAGCATATTAGCGGTCTCCTACAATGAGCAGTTCTTC
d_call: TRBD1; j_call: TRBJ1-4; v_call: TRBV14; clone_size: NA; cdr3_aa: CASSQRRGQPLNEKLFF; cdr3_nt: TGTGCCAGCAGCCAACGCAGGGGACAGCCATTAAATGAAAAACTGTTTTTT
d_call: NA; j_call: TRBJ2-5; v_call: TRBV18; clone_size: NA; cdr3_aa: CASSPRGETQYF; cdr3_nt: TGTGCCAGCTCACCCCGAGGAGAGACCCAGTACTTC
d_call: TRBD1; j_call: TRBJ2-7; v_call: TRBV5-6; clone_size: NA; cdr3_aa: CASSLTGDRTYEQYF; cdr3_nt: TGTGCCAGCAGCTTGACCGGGGACAGGACCTACGAGCAGTACTTC
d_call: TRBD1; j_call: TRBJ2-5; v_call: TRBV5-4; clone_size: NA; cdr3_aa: CASSSGTGGVEQYF; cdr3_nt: TGTGCCAGCAGCTCCGGGACAGGGGGAGTAGAGCAGTACTTC
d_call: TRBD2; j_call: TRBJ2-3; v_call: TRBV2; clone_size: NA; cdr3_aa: CASTWGTSGISDTQYF; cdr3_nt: TGTGCCAGCACCTGGGGGACTAGCGGGATCTCAGATACGCAGTATTTT
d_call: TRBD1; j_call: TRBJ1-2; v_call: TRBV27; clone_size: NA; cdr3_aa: CASSSTGGGYTF; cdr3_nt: TGTGCCAGCAGTTCAACAGGGGGTGGCTACACCTTC
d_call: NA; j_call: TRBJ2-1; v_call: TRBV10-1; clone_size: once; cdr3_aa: CASSEKKVASEQFF; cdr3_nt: TGCGCCAGCAGTGAGAAAAAGGTAGCCAGTGAGCAGTTCTTC
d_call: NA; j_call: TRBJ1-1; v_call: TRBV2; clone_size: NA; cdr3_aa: CASSGERNTEAFF; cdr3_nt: TGTGCCAGCTCAGGGGAGAGGAACACTGAAGCTTTCTTT
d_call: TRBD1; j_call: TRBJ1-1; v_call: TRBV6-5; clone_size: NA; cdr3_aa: CASSNLRDRGAGAFF; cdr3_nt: TGTGCCAGCAGTAACCTCCGGGACAGGGGGGCGGGAGCTTTCTTT
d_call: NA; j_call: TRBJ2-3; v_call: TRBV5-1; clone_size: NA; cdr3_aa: CASSLGGGLRDTQYF; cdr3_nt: TGCGCCAGCAGCTTGGGGGGCGGCTTAAGAGATACGCAGTATTTT
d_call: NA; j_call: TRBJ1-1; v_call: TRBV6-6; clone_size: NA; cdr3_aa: CASSRSSTGNTEAFF; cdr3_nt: TGTGCCAGCAGCCGATCCTCCACAGGTAACACTGAAGCTTTCTTT
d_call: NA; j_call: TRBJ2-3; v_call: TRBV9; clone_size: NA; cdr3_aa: CASNRDTDTQYF; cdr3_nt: TGTGCCAGCAACCGGGACACAGATACGCAGTATTTT
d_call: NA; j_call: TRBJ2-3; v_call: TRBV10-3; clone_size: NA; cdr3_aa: CAISARGLTDTQYF; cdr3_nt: TGTGCCATCAGTGCGAGAGGTTTGACAGATACGCAGTATTTT
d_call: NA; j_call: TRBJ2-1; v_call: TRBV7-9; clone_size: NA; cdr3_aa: CASSLVANEQFF; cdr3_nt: TGTGCCAGCAGCTTAGTGGCCAATGAGCAGTTCTTC
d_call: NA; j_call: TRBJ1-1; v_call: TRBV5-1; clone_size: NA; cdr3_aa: CASSLQGNTEAFF; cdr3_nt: TGCGCCAGCAGTTTACAGGGGAACACTGAAGCTTTCTTT
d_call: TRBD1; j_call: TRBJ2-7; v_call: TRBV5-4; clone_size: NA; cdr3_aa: CASSFDRASYEQYF; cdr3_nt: TGTGCCAGCAGCTTCGACAGGGCCTCCTACGAGCAGTACTTC
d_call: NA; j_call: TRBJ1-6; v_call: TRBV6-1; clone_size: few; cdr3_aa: CASSDRSWSSPLHF; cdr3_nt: TGTGCCAGCAGTGACAGAAGCTGGAGTTCACCCCTCCACTTT
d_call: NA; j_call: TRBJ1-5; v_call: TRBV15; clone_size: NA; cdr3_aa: CATSRGGAAGQPQHF; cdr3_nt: TGTGCCACCAGCAGAGGGGGTGCAGCAGGGCAGCCCCAGCATTTT
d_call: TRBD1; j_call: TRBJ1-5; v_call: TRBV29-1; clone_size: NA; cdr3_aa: CSVETGANQPQHF; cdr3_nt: TGCAGCGTTGAGACAGGGGCCAATCAGCCCCAGCATTTT
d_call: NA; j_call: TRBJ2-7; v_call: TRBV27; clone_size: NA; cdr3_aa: CASTDSSIPYEQYF; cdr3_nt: TGTGCCAGCACCGATAGTTCTATTCCCTACGAGCAGTACTTC
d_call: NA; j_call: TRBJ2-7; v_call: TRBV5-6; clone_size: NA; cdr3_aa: CASSTIDEQYF; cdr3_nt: TGTGCCAGCAGCACTATAGACGAGCAGTACTTC
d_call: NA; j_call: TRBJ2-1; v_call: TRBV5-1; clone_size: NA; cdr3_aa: CASSEADWYNEQFF; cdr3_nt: TGCGCCAGCAGCGAAGCGGATTGGTACAATGAGCAGTTCTTC
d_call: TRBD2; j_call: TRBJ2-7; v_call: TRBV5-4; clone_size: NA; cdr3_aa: CASSHPGGEQYF; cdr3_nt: TGTGCCAGCAGCCACCCGGGAGGGGAGCAGTACTTC
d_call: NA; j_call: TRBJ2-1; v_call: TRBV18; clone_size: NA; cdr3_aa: CASSPTTGRNYNEQFF; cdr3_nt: TGTGCCAGCTCACCAACTACTGGGAGGAACTACAATGAGCAGTTCTTC
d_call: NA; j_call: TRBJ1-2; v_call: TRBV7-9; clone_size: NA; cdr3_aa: CASSLIRGDGYTF; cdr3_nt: TGTGCCAGCAGCTTGATCAGGGGTGATGGCTACACCTTC
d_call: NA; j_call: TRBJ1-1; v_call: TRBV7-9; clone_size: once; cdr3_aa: CASSPPTGTNTEAFF; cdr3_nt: TGTGCCAGCAGCCCTCCGACAGGAACGAACACTGAAGCTTTCTTT
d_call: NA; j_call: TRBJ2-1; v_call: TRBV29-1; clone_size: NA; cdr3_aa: CSADLTAYNEQFF; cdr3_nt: TGCAGCGCCGACTTGACAGCCTACAATGAGCAGTTCTTC
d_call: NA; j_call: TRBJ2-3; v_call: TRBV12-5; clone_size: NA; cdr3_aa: CASVRGLTDTQYF; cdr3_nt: TGTGCTAGTGTCAGGGGCCTGACAGATACGCAGTATTTT
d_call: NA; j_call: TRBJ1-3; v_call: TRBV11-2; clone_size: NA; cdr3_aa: CAGADLWPDSGNTIYF; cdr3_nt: TGTGCCGGAGCGGATCTATGGCCGGACTCTGGAAACACCATATATTTT
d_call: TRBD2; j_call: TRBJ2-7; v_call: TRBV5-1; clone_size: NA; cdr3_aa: CASSLAGGLYEQYF; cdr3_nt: TGCGCCAGCAGCTTGGCGGGGGGGCTGTACGAGCAGTACTTC
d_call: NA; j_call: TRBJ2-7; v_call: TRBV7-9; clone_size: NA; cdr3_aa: CASSPDRSEQYF; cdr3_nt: TGTGCCAGCAGCCCCGACAGGTCCGAGCAGTACTTC
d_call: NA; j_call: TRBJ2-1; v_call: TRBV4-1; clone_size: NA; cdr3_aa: CASSQSWAYNEQFF; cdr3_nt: TGCGCCAGCAGCCAATCCTGGGCTTACAATGAGCAGTTCTTC
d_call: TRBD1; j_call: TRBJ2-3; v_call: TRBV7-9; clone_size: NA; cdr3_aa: CAEDRGTDTQYF; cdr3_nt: TGTGCCGAGGACAGGGGGACAGATACGCAGTATTTT
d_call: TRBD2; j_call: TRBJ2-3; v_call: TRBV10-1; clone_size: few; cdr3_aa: CASSVEAGGPSDTQYF; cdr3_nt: TGCGCCAGCAGTGTAGAAGCGGGGGGGCCGTCAGATACGCAGTATTTT
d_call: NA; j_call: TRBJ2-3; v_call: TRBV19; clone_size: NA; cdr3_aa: CASSSLVQADTQYF; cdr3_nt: TGTGCCAGTAGTTCCCTGGTCCAGGCGGATACGCAGTATTTT
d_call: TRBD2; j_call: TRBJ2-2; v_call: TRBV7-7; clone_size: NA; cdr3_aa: CASTPSGGNTGELFF; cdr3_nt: TGTGCCAGCACGCCTAGCGGGGGGAACACCGGGGAGCTGTTTTTT
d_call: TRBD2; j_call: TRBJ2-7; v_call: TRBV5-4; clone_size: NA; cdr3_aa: CASSLEVGGRADEQYF; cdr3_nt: TGTGCCAGCAGCTTGGAGGTAGGAGGGAGGGCCGACGAGCAGTACTTC
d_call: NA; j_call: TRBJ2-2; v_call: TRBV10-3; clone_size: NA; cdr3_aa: CAIRGLNTGELFF; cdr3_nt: TGTGCCATCAGGGGACTTAACACCGGGGAGCTGTTTTTT
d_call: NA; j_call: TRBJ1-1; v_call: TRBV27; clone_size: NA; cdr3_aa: CASSPRQGMNTEAFF; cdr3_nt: TGTGCCAGCAGTCCCCGTCAGGGCATGAACACTGAAGCTTTCTTT
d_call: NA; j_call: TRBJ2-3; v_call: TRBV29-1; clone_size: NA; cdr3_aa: CSVEGGPGRGDTQYF; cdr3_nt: TGCAGCGTTGAAGGGGGGCCAGGGAGGGGAGATACGCAGTATTTT
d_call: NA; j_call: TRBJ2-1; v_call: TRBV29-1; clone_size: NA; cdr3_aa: CSVRGLSYNEQFF; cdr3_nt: TGCAGCGTTCGGGGACTCTCCTACAATGAGCAGTTCTTC
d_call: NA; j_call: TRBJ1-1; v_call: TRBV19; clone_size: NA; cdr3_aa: CASSLRGAEAFF; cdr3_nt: TGTGCCAGTTCGCTTCGAGGCGCGGAAGCTTTCTTT
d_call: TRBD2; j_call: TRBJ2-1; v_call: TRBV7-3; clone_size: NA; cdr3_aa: CASSPQIAGGYNEQFF; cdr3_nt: TGTGCCAGCAGCCCCCAGATAGCGGGGGGCTACAATGAGCAGTTCTTC
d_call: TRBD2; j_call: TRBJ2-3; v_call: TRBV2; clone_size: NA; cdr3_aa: CASRTSADTQYF; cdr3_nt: TGTGCCAGCAGGACTAGCGCAGATACGCAGTATTTT
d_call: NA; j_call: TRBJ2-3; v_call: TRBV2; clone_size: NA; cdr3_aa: CASSPIPPTDTQYF; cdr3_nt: TGTGCCAGCAGTCCTATCCCCCCCACAGATACGCAGTATTTT
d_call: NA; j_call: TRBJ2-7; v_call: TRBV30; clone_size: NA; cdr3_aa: CACRVPHTYEQYF; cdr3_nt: TGTGCCTGCAGGGTTCCCCACACCTACGAGCAGTACTTC
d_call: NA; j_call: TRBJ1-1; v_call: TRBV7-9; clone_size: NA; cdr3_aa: CASGGAGTEAFF; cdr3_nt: TGTGCCAGCGGGGGGGCAGGAACTGAAGCTTTCTTT
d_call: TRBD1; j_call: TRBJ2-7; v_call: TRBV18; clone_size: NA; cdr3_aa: CASSPPTGGNEQYF; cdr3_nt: TGTGCCAGCTCACCACCTACAGGGGGCAACGAGCAGTACTTC
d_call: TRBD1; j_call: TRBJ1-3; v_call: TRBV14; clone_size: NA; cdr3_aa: CASSQVGTGKGMGSGNTIYF; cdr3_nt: TGTGCCAGCAGCCAAGTTGGGACAGGGAAGGGAATGGGCTCTGGAAACACCATATATTTT